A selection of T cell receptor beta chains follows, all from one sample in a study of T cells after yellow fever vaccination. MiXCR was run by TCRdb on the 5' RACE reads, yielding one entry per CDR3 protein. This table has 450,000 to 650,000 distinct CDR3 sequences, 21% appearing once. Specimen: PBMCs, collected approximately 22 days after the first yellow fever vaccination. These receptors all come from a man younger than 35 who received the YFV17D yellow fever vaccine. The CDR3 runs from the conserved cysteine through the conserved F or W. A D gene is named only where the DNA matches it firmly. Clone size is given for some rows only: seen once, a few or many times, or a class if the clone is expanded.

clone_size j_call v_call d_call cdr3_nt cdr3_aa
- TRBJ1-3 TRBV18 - TGTGCCAGCTCACCTTCAGGGTCCGCCGGAAACACCATATATTTT CASSPSGSAGNTIYF
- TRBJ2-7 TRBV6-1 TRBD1 TGTGCCAGCAGTGAAAGGAGACAGGGTTTAAACGAGCAGTACTTC CASSERRQGLNEQYF
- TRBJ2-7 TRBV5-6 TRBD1 TGTGCCAGCTCTCAAATCTGGACAGGGGTCCCCGAGCAGTACTTC CASSQIWTGVPEQYF
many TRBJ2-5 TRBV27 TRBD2 TGTGCCAGCAGCTTCTTAGCGGGCGGCCAAGAGACCCAGTACTTC CASSFLAGGQETQYF
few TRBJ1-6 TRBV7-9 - TGTGCCAGCAGCAAGGACAGCGGTAATTCACCCCTCCACTTT CASSKDSGNSPLHF
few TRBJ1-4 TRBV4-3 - TGCGCCAGCAGCCAAGTTCCCCATATGGGGGCGACTAATGAAAAACTGTTTTTT CASSQVPHMGATNEKLFF
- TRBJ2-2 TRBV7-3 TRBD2 TGTGCCAGCAGCAGCGCGGGGGGTAGGACCGGGGAGCTGTTTTTT CASSSAGGRTGELFF
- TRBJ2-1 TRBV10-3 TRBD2 TGTGCCATCAGTGACAGAATACCGGGACTAGCGACGAATGAGCAGTTCTTC CAISDRIPGLATNEQFF
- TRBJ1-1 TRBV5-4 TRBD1 TGTGCCAGCAGCTCGGACAGGGTCACTGAAGCTTTCTTT CASSSDRVTEAFF
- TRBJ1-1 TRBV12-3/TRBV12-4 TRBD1 TGTGCCAGCAGTCGACGACAGGGAGGAACTGAAGCTTTCTTT CASSRRQGGTEAFF
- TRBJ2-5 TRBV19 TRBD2 TGTGCCAGTAGTATAGGTCCTAGCGGGGGGATGGAGACCCAGTACTTC CASSIGPSGGMETQYF
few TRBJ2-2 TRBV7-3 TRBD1 TGTGCCAGCAGCCGCGGGACAGGGCTCACCGGGGAGCTGTTTTTT CASSRGTGLTGELFF
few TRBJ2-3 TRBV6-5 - TGTGCCAGCAGTTTTTTGACAGCCACAGATACGCAGTATTTT CASSFLTATDTQYF
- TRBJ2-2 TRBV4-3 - TGCGCCAGCAGCCAAGATTGGAAAGGGGCCCGTACCGGGGAGCTGTTTTTT CASSQDWKGARTGELFF
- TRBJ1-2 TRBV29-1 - TGCAGCGTTCGAGGGCTCGGGAATGGCTACACCTTC CSVRGLGNGYTF
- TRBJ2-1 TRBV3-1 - TGTACCATCAGTTTGTACGGCTCCTACAATGAGCAGTTCTTC CTISLYGSYNEQFF
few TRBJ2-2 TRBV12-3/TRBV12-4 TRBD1 TGTGCCAGCACCAGGACAGGAACAGCGACCGGGGAGCTGTTTTTT CASTRTGTATGELFF
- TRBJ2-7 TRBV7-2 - TGTGCCAGCAGCTTTCGCGGGCAGGGGCAGTACGAGCAGTACTTC CASSFRGQGQYEQYF
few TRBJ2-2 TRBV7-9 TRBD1 TGTGCCAGCAGCTCAGCTAAGGACAGGGTGAACACCGGGGAGCTGTTTTTT CASSSAKDRVNTGELFF
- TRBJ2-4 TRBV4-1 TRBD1 TGCGCCAGCAGCCAAGGGGGTGGGACAGCACTAGCCAAAAACATTCAGTACTTC CASSQGGGTALAKNIQYF
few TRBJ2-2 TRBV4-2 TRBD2 TGTGCCAGCAGCCCTCTAGGGGCGACTAGCGGGGGGGCCGACGGGGAGCTGTTTTTT CASSPLGATSGGADGELFF
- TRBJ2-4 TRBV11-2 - TGTGCCAGCAGAGAAACGGGTCAAAACATTCAGTACTTC CASRETGQNIQYF
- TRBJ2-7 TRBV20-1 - TGCAGTGCTAGCCCCAGGCCTAGCTCCTACGAGCAGTACTTC CSASPRPSSYEQYF
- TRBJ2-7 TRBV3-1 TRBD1 TGTGCCAGCAGCCAAGCAGGGACAGGCTCGGGCGAGCAGTACTTC CASSQAGTGSGEQYF
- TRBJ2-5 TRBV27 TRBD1 TGTGCCAGCAGTTTATTCTTTGAGGGGGCTCCCCAAGAGACCCAGTACTTC CASSLFFEGAPQETQYF
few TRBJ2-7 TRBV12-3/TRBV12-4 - TGTGCCAGCAGTGCGACAGCTGTCTACGAGCAGTACTTC CASSATAVYEQYF
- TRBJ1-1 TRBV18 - TGTGCCAGCTCAACTAGTGGTCCAGGTTCCACTGAAGCTTTCTTT CASSTSGPGSTEAFF
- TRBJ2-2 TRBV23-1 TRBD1 TGCGCCAGCAGTTTGGGACAGGGGGCTTCAACCGGGGAGCTGTTTTTT CASSLGQGASTGELFF
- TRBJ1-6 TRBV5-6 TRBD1 TGTGCCAGCAGTCGGGACAGAGATAATTCACCCCTCCACTTT CASSRDRDNSPLHF
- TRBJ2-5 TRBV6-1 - TGTGCCAGCAGACCCCCCAAACCCACGGAGACCCAGTACTTC CASRPPKPTETQYF
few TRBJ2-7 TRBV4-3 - TGCGCCAGCAGCCAAGGACCGGGCTCGCCCCTCTACGAGCAGTACTTC CASSQGPGSPLYEQYF
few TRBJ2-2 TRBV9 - TGTGCCAGCAGCGTGGGGGACGGGGAGCTGTTTTTT CASSVGDGELFF
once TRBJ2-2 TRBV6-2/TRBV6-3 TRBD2 TGTGCCAGCCCGAGTCTAGCGGGGGTCAGGACCGGGGAGCTGTTTTTT CASPSLAGVRTGELFF
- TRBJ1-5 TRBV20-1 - TGCAGTGCTAGGGGCGGGGCCTTGAATCAGCCCCAGCATTTT CSARGGALNQPQHF
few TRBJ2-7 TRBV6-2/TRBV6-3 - TGTGCCAGCAGTTACGACCGAACCTACGAGCAGTACTTC CASSYDRTYEQYF
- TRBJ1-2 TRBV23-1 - TGCGCCAGCAGTCAATCGGGGCCGGAGGACAGCCTCTATGGCTACACCTTC CASSQSGPEDSLYGYTF
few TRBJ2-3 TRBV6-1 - TGTGCCAGCACCCTGCGGACTAGCACAGATACGCAGTATTTT CASTLRTSTDTQYF